This passage covers 10 T cell receptor beta chains from one sample sequenced in a study of human T cells and chemical hapten exposure. Time point defined: patch test 2, 6 weeks after DPC sensitization. Treatment of the sample: therapeutic diphenylcyclopropenone sensitization with weekly scalp DPC. Each CDR3 protein is one row after TCRdb ran MiXCR on the RACE reads. The table records about 140,000 distinct CDR3 sequences, about 11% of them present only once. Sequences were derived from whole blood, sampled in connection with sensitization to the hapten diphenylcyclopropenone (DPC). These receptors all stem from a woman in her fifties or sixties with alopecia areata. Some clones in this sample may be carry-over from other donors' samples.

This rearrangement joins TRBV9 to TRBJ1-5; the D is unclear. CDR3 length: 13 residues. Germline CDR1 is SGDLS and CDR2 is YYNGEE. V shed 1 base and J shed 3 bases, with 5 bases lying between them. The CDR3 DNA reads as TGTGCCAGCAGCGTATCAGACAATCAGCCCCAGCATTTT. This gives the protein CASSVSDNQPQHF.

This clonotype was recorded at least ten times. The rearrangement uses TRBV11-2 and TRBJ2-2, with 7 positions matching TRBD1. Germline V gives CDR1 SGHAT, CDR2 FQNNGV. The CDR3 covers 16 residues. V trimming: 3 bases; J trimming: 0 bases; junction bases outside the gene matches: 4. CDR3: CASSFRQGANTGELFF. CDR3 DNA: TGTGCCAGCAGCTTCAGGCAGGGGGCGAACACCGGGGAGCTGTTTTTT.

This sequence joins TRBV15 and TRBJ2-5; perhaps TRBD2 as D (6 bases). Between the trimmed V and J ends, which lost 3 bases and 10 bases, there was a span of 9 bases. Germline V gene data show CDR1 as LNHNV and CDR2 as YYDKDF (reference sequence). The CDR3 runs 11 residues. The CDR3: CATSRGGVQYF. In DNA, the CDR3 is TGTGCCACCAGCAGGGGGGGAGTCCAGTACTTC.

The chain recombines TRBV6-1 with TRBJ2-5; TRBD1 aligns across 7 bases. The V segment lost 2 bases and the J segment 0 bases; nucleotides outside the gene matches: 6. This CDR3 region has 16 residues. Germline V gene data show CDR1 as MNHNS and CDR2 as SASEGT. The CDR3 protein is CASSELGQAYQETQYF. In DNA form, the CDR3 reads TGTGCCAGCAGTGAACTTGGACAGGCGTACCAAGAGACCCAGTACTTC.

This clonotype was recorded a few times. V gene TRBV12-3 or TRBV12-4 combines with J gene TRBJ2-1, with 9 positions matching TRBD2. With 5 bases clipped from V and 9 bases from J, the junction kept 14 bases outside the gene matches. This CDR3 has 16 residues. Written as DNA, the CDR3 is TGTGCCAGCAGTAGACTAGCGGTCTCCCTAGGTGGTGAGCAGTTCTTC. It encodes CASSRLAVSLGGEQFF.

The chain recombines TRBV4-3 with TRBJ2-3; perhaps TRBD1 as D (6 bases). The CDR3 sequence is 15 residues long. The germline gives CDR1 LGHNA, CDR2 YSLEER. V was shortened by 0 bases and J by 1 base, with 8 bases between the two germline ends. CDR3 amino acids: CASSQDRQGTDTQYF. The CDR3 bases are TGCGCCAGCAGCCAAGATCGACAGGGCACAGATACGCAGTATTTT.

This clonotype has only a few counts. The chain joins TRBV20-1 to TRBJ2-7; TRBD2 matches 10 bases. Germline V CDR1 and CDR2: DFQATT, SNEGSKA (reference sequence). The V and J ends lost 0 bases and 6 bases, in that order; junction bases with no gene match: 8. The CDR3 has 15 amino acids. The DNA for the CDR3 is TGCAGTGCTAGAGACCCAGCGGGAGGGAAAGGCGAGCAGTACTTC. Translated: CSARDPAGGKGEQYF.

This clonotype was observed a handful of times. V is TRBV7-2 and J is TRBJ2-3, with a possible D match to TRBD2 (5 bases). The CDR3 totals 13 residues. V was cut by 5 bases and J by 6 bases, with 12 bases left in between. The germline V gene encodes CDR1 SGHTA and CDR2 FQGNSA. The DNA for the CDR3 is TGTGCCAGCAGCAAGCGGATGTTCGATACGCAGTATTTT. Translating it yields CASSKRMFDTQYF. Full variable domain (outside the CDR3, taken from reference TRBV7-2 and TRBJ2-3): GAGVSQSPSNKVTEKGKDVELRCDPISGHTALYWYRQSLGQGLEFLIYFQGNSAPDKSGLPSDRFSAERTGGSVSTLTIQRTQQEDSAVYLCASSKRMFDTQYFGPGTRLTVL.

The gene calls are TRBV12-3 or TRBV12-4 and TRBJ2-1; 8 nucleotides line up with TRBD1. This CDR3 spans 15 amino acids. Trimming cost V 7 bases and J 10 bases; bases outside gene matches: 15. The CDR3 sequence: CASTKDGTGEREQFF. CDR3 DNA sequence: TGTGCCAGCACCAAGGATGGGACAGGAGAGAGGGAGCAGTTCTTC.

The chain couples TRBV12-3 or TRBV12-4 to TRBJ2-1, with TRBD1 as a possible D gene (8 bases). V was pared by 3 bases and J by 2 bases, with 14 bases between. The CDR3 runs 16 residues. The chain's CDR3 is CASSFSGGQAYNEQFF. CDR3 in DNA: TGTGCCAGCAGTTTCTCGGGGGGACAGGCCTACAATGAGCAGTTCTTC.